The source of this TCR beta chain is a study of early T cells in non-severe SARS-CoV-2 infection. The wider study: Sequencing of bulk RNA from unsorted whole blood was done, without chain pairing.

From germline, CDR1 is SGDLS and CDR2 YYNGEE. CDR3 size: 12 residues. Trimming pared 7 bases from V and 9 bases from J, leaving 14 bases between. From the 5' RACE reads, TCRdb called clonotypes with MiXCR, one entry per CDR3 protein. Of about 80,000 distinct CDR3 sequences detected, less than 8% appear once; the ten largest clones hold under 10%. The table lists this clonotype with many counts. The antigen remains undetermined. Notes on the study in general: Private and CD4 specificities were missed by VDJdb matching, skewed to anti-spike CD8.

The TCR sequence derives from an adult who was a healthcare worker with PCR-confirmed SARS-CoV-2 infection or an uninfected control (not recorded which). Specimen: whole blood. The chain employs TRBV9 and TRBJ2-1, with D unclear. CDR3 region: CASEKTAGEQFF. The CDR3 DNA reads as TGTGCCAGCGAAAAAACAGCCGGTGAGCAGTTCTTC.